This entry features one T cell receptor beta chain sequence. V dropped 6 bases and J dropped 8; count of bases not matched to a gene: 6. There are 13 residues in the CDR3. The table came from immunoSEQ multiplex PCR; TCRdb's copy has only in-frame clones and leaves some out. The table includes 200,000 to 250,000 clones, under 90% detected once. These data belong to a study of blood T cell repertoires in COVID-19. Sequenced input: PBMCs or T cells enriched from blood (not recorded which). V gene TRBV12-3 or TRBV12-4 combines with J gene TRBJ2-1; 8 bases map to TRBD1. The TCR was taken from a man aged 60 to 75 who had recovered from COVID-19. CDR3 sequence reads: CASRRTGFYEQFF. CDR3 DNA: TGTGCCAGCAGAAGGACAGGGTTCTATGAGCAGTTCTTC.